The 18 T cell receptor beta chains below all came from one sample that was sequenced in a study of response to subunit inactivated influenza vaccine. TCRdb re-derived calls from the RT-PCR reads in MiXCR, one entry per CDR3 protein. In the table there are hundreds of thousands of distinct CDR3 sequences, about 15% of which are singletons. The sample consisted of PBMCs from blood, taken around 14 days before vaccination. The origin of the receptors is a man between 50 and 59 years old who received an inactivated influenza vaccine.

This clonotype occurred a few times. CDR3 bases: TGCGCCAGCAGCCAAGGCCGTGTTGGACAGGGGAACTCCTACGAGCAGTACTTC. Protein product: CASSQGRVGQGNSYEQYF. The chain joins TRBV4-1 to TRBJ2-7, with TRBD1 identical over 9 bases. The CDR3 runs to 18 residues. With 1 base clipped from V and 0 bases from J, the junction kept 10 bases outside the gene matches. In germline, CDR1 is MGHRA, CDR2 YSYEKL.

In its sample, this clonotype was seen a few times. The chain joins TRBV15 to TRBJ2-7; weak D call: TRBD1 (5 bases). CDR1 is LNHNV and CDR2 is YYDKDF in the germline V gene (reference sequence). V shed 4 bases and J shed 7 bases, with 11 bases lying between them. CDR3 length equals 12 residues. Here the CDR3 reads CATSKRSGEQYF. As DNA, the CDR3 is TGTGCCACCAGCAAGAGATCAGGGGAGCAGTACTTC.

This clonotype was seen a handful of times. V usage is TRBV7-2 and J usage is TRBJ2-7; 9 bases agree with TRBD1. V gave up 2 bases and J gave up 1 base; unmatched junction bases: 3. Germline lookup yields CDR1 SGHTA and CDR2 FQGNSA. CDR3 size: 15 residues. CDR3 coding DNA: TGTGCCAGCAGCTTACGGACAGGGGTATCCTACGAGCAGTACTTC. Protein sequence: CASSLRTGVSYEQYF.

In this sample, this clonotype turned up many times. The chain is built from TRBV12-3 or TRBV12-4 and TRBJ1-5, with TRBD1 identical over 10 bases. Trimming at V came to 2 bases and at J to 6 bases, leaving 7 bases not matched to a gene. The CDR3 covers 16 residues. The DNA for the CDR3 is TGTGCCAGCAGTTTAATGTTGGGACAGGGGTCTCAGCCCCAGCATTTT. Its protein product is CASSLMLGQGSQPQHF.

This clonotype has a handful of counts. The chain employs TRBV7-9 and TRBJ1-5; D call uncertain. Germline V gives CDR1 SEHNR, CDR2 FQNEAQ (reference sequence). The CDR3 is 14 residues long. V lost 5 bases, J lost 0 bases, and 8 bases lay in between. CDR3 bases: TGTGCCAGCAGCGACAACCTTAGCAATCAGCCCCAGCATTTT. It codes for CASSDNLSNQPQHF.

The chain joins TRBV3-1 to TRBJ2-7, with D unresolved. Germline V lookup: CDR1 LGHDT, CDR2 YNNKEL (reference sequence). This CDR3 is built from 11 residues. Trimming took off 1 base at V and 8 bases at J, with 6 bases between the two ends. The CDR3: CASSQGPKQYF. CDR3 in DNA: TGTGCCAGCAGCCAAGGACCAAAGCAGTACTTC.

The V and J genes are TRBV27 and TRBJ1-2, with D unclear. Germline assignment: CDR1 MNHEY and CDR2 SMNVEV (reference sequence). This CDR3 comprises 14 residues. V was trimmed by 3 bases and J by 2 bases, leaving 10 bases between them. CDR3 amino acids: CASSFRRANYGYTF. In nucleotides, the CDR3 is TGTGCCAGCAGTTTCAGAAGGGCGAACTATGGCTACACCTTC.

This chain links TRBV6-2 or TRBV6-3 with TRBJ1-1; no clear D gene. Germline V gene data show CDR1 as MNHEY and CDR2 as SVGEGT. The CDR3 has 14 residues. V gave up 3 bases and J gave up 6 bases, with 14 bases separating them. The CDR3 DNA is TGTGCCAGCAGTTATCCGGGAAATAAGGCTGAAGCTTTCTTT. It specifies CASSYPGNKAEAFF.

In this sample, this clonotype turned up many times. The CDR3: CASSPRTQRVQFF. Here the CDR3 DNA reads TGTGCCAGCAGCCCAAGGACTCAGCGGGTACAGTTCTTC. The V call is TRBV7-2, the J call TRBJ2-1; maybe TRBD2 (6 bases). The CDR3 runs 13 residues. Between the trimmed V and J ends, which lost 5 bases and 13 bases, there was a span of 18 bases. Germline V gives CDR1 SGHTA, CDR2 FQGNSA.

In its sample, this clonotype was seen many times. The chain recombines TRBV4-3 with TRBJ2-1, with 12 bases aligning to TRBD2. CDR3 length equals 17 residues. Losses at the gene ends were 0 bases for V and 7 bases for J; bases not matched to a gene: 7. From germline, CDR1 is LGHNA and CDR2 YSLEER. This chain's CDR3 is CASSQDRASGRGNEQFF. The CDR3 DNA is TGCGCCAGCAGCCAAGATCGAGCTAGCGGGAGGGGTAATGAGCAGTTCTTC.

In this sample, this clonotype turned up a few times. V usage is TRBV6-1 and J usage is TRBJ2-7; 12 bases line up with TRBD2. The CDR3 totals 15 residues. Trimming took 6 bases from V and 3 from J; bases not matched to a gene: 6. Germline lookup yields CDR1 MNHNS and CDR2 SASEGT. The CDR3 sequence: CASRTGTSGRYEQYF. CDR3 bases: TGTGCCAGCAGGACGGGGACTAGCGGGCGCTACGAGCAGTACTTC.

This clonotype showed up many times. The chain joins TRBV2 to TRBJ2-5; 7 nucleotides agree with TRBD1. The CDR3 runs to 16 residues. The V and J ends lost 6 bases and 1 base, in that order; junction bases with no gene match: 11. Germline assignment: CDR1 SNHLY and CDR2 FYNNEI. CDR3 residues: CASSRTTGNTQETQYF. The CDR3 DNA is TGTGCCAGCAGCCGAACGACAGGGAATACCCAAGAGACCCAGTACTTC.

This clonotype was seen a few times. The rearrangement joins TRBV5-5 to TRBJ2-3, with TRBD1 identical over 9 bases. In germline, CDR1 is SGHKS, CDR2 YYEKEE (reference sequence). The V segment lost 4 bases and the J segment 4 bases; nucleotides outside the gene matches: 10. The CDR3 is 16 residues long. The CDR3 DNA is TGTGCCAGCAGCCTAACCGGGACAGGGATCGCAGATACGCAGTATTTT. Protein product: CASSLTGTGIADTQYF.

As to this clonotype: Just one base apart from a much larger clone, this may be a read error. The J gene is TRBJ2-5, the V gene TRBV20-1, with D perhaps TRBD2 (7 bases). The CDR3 consists of 15 residues. The V gene lost 4 bases and the J gene lost 2 bases, with 17 bases spanning the gap. In germline, CDR1 is DFQATT, CDR2 SNEGSKA (reference sequence). The CDR3 bases are TGCAGTGCTATCCCACTGGCGGGGGCTCAAGAGACCCAGTACTTC. Amino acid sequence: CSAIPLAGAQETQYF.

The gene calls are TRBV20-1 and TRBJ2-7; D may be TRBD2 (5 bases). This CDR3 is built from 14 residues. Germline V gene data show CDR1 as DFQATT and CDR2 as SNEGSKA (reference sequence). The germline V and J ends were trimmed by 6 bases and 7 bases, with 22 bases remaining between them. In nucleotides, the CDR3 is TGCAGTGCCATACTTAGCGCCCGGGCGTGGGAGCAGTACTTC. The encoded protein is CSAILSARAWEQYF.

This clonotype was detected only once. V is TRBV20-1 and J is TRBJ2-1, with D possibly called TRBD1 or TRBD2 (6 bases each). The V gene lost 3 bases and the J gene lost 15 bases, with 18 bases spanning the gap. Germline CDR1 reads DFQATT; CDR2 reads SNEGSKA (reference sequence). This CDR3 spans 12 amino acids. The CDR3 loop reads CSARPWGAVRFF. In DNA, the CDR3 is TGCAGTGCTAGGCCCTGGGGGGCGGTCCGGTTCTTC.

The chain recombines TRBV5-1 with TRBJ2-7; a possible D gene is TRBD2 (6 bases). CDR1 SGHRS and CDR2 YFSETQ come from the germline V gene. V lost 4 bases and J lost 2, with 13 bases in between. CDR3 length: 14 amino acids. Here the CDR3 reads CASSQSGSTYEQYF. DNA for the CDR3: TGCGCCAGCAGCCAGAGCGGGTCGACCTACGAGCAGTACTTC.

This clonotype was detected many times. V gene TRBV28 combines with J gene TRBJ2-3; D is perhaps TRBD2 (6 bases). CDR1 is MDHEN and CDR2 is SYDVKM in the germline V gene. The V end lost 5 bases, the J end lost 3 bases, and 12 bases lay between the germline ends. CDR3 length equals 14 residues. The CDR3 protein is CASSPGSGTDTQYF. In DNA, the CDR3 is TGTGCCAGCAGTCCCGGGAGTGGAACAGATACGCAGTATTTT.